This T cell receptor (beta chain) was obtained from a study of blood T cell repertoires in COVID-19. Per the authors' pipeline: Estimates of nucleated cell counts were drawn from the amplification of reference gene primers. The protocol was immunoSEQ multiplex PCR, while the TCRdb copy is restricted to in-frame clones and leaves out a portion. From that table come the V and J calls and clone size; the DNA was used to work out D and trimming. The sample shows some 96,000 clones, around four fifths of them seen only once. This clone was picked up a small number of times. Additional DNA sequences in this sample encode the identical CDR3. Germline-derived CDR1 and CDR2 are GTSNPN and SVGIG (reference sequence). The ends were cut back, 0 bases at V and 0 bases at J, with 5 bases in the middle. CDR3 length: 13 residues.

The sequencing sample was made of peripheral blood. The chain recombines TRBV30 with TRBJ1-2; D gene ambiguous. This clonotype was sampled from a man in his fifties with active or convalescent COVID-19. CDR3 loop: CAWSVEANYGYTF. In DNA, the CDR3 is TGTGCCTGGAGTGTTGAGGCTAACTATGGCTACACCTTC.